Listed below are T cell receptor beta chains from one sample, sequenced in a study of cytotoxic CD8 clonotypes in ibrutinib-treated CLL. Sequencing was performed with immunoSEQ multiplex PCR; in TCRdb, only in-frame clones are kept and a portion is missing. The table has about 160,000 clones, roughly four fifths seen once. The material was PBMCs, obtained after 12 months of ibrutinib treatment. These receptors all come from a human donor with chronic lymphocytic leukemia. CDR3s include the opening cysteine and the closing phenylalanine or tryptophan. The D gene is left open where the match is weak. The size of a clone is reported for some rows only, either as once, few or many, or as a class for expanded clones.

TRBJ1-2	.	15	TRBV28	.	CASSFGLQGPYGYTF	TGTGCCAGCAGTTTCGGGTTACAAGGGCCCTATGGCTACACCTTC
TRBJ2-3	.	13	TRBV7-3	.	CASSQNPLGQRDF	TGTGCCAGCAGCCAGAACCCCTTGGGACAGCGGGATTTT
TRBJ2-6	TRBD1	16	TRBV28	.	CASVGTAIFGANVLTF	TGTGCCAGCGTAGGGACAGCCATCTTTGGGGCCAACGTCCTGACTTTC
TRBJ1-2	TRBD1	13	TRBV6-5	.	CASSPGTVYGYTF	TGTGCCAGCAGTCCCGGGACAGTTTATGGCTACACCTTC
TRBJ2-7	TRBD2	13	TRBV27	.	CASGLAGDYEQYF	TGTGCCAGCGGGTTAGCGGGAGACTACGAGCAGTACTTC
TRBJ2-4	.	17	TRBV7-9	once	CASSSVGGKGPKNIQYF	TGTGCCAGCAGCTCCGTAGGGGGGAAAGGCCCCAAAAACATTCAGTACTTC
TRBJ2-4	.	16	TRBV4-2	.	CASSQASAMGENIQYF	TGTGCCAGCAGCCAAGCCTCGGCGATGGGGGAAAACATTCAGTACTTC
TRBJ1-6	.	14	TRBV9	few	CASSAHNQGSPLHF	TGTGCCAGCAGCGCACATAACCAGGGTTCACCCCTCCACTTT
TRBJ1-5	.	12	TRBV5-4	.	CASSLENQPQHF	TGTGCCAGCAGCTTGGAAAACCAGCCCCAGCATTTT
TRBJ2-1	TRBD2	13	TRBV28	.	CASISRTSGPGFF	TGTGCCAGCATCTCCCGGACTAGCGGGCCTGGATTCTTC
TRBJ2-2	.	13	TRBV2	.	CASGQKNTGELFF	TGTGCCAGCGGCCAGAAGAACACCGGGGAGCTGTTTTTT
TRBJ2-7	.	16	TRBV9	.	CASSVGAISDVHEQYF	TGTGCCAGCAGCGTAGGGGCTATTTCGGACGTCCACGAGCAGTACTTC
TRBJ2-4	TRBD1	14	TRBV29-1	.	CSVETGTGSGIQYF	TGCAGCGTGGAAACCGGGACAGGGTCTGGGATTCAGTACTTC
TRBJ1-5	TRBD1	14	TRBV2	.	CACAGGSGSQPQHF	TGTGCCTGTGCAGGGGGCTCGGGGAGTCAGCCCCAGCATTTT
TRBJ2-1	TRBD1	11	TRBV30	.	CAWTHRTGGIF	TGTGCCTGGACCCACCGGACAGGGGGAATCTTC
TRBJ2-1	TRBD2	16	TRBV9	.	CASSVLAGGWYNEQFF	TGTGCCAGCAGCGTGCTAGCGGGGGGCTGGTACAATGAGCAGTTCTTC
TRBJ2-7	.	15	TRBV5-8	.	CASSLENSPSYEQYF	TGTGCCAGCAGCTTGGAGAACAGTCCCTCCTACGAGCAGTACTTC
TRBJ1-5	.	12	TRBV28	.	CASRQSNQPQHF	TGTGCCAGCAGACAGTCCAATCAGCCCCAGCATTTT
TRBJ2-3	.	14	TRBV19	.	CASSFPGGRDTQYF	TGTGCCAGTAGTTTCCCAGGGGGGAGAGATACGCAGTATTTT
TRBJ1-3	.	15	TRBV9	many	CASSVGGISGNTIYF	TGTGCCAGCAGCGTAGGCGGGATCTCTGGAAACACCATATATTTT
TRBJ1-5	.	14	TRBV19	.	CASSLGRGNQPQHF	TGTGCCAGTAGTTTGGGCCGCGGCAATCAGCCCCAGCATTTT
TRBJ2-1	.	14	TRBV15	.	CATSRGTPYNEQFF	TGTGCCACCAGCAGGGGAACTCCGTACAATGAGCAGTTCTTC
TRBJ1-1	TRBD1	13	TRBV6-1	.	CASSEARGTEAFF	TGTGCCAGCAGTGAAGCCAGGGGGACTGAAGCTTTCTTT
TRBJ1-4	.	14	TRBV6-6	.	CASSYGGVDEKLFF	TGTGCCAGCAGTTATGGGGGGGTAGATGAAAAACTGTTTTTT
TRBJ1-5	.	14	TRBV6-5	.	CASSALISNQPQHF	TGTGCCAGCTCTGCCCTTATTAGCAATCAGCCCCAGCATTTT
TRBJ1-5	TRBD1	15	TRBV19	.	CASWTGGQGNQPQHF	TGTGCCAGCTGGACAGGGGGCCAAGGCAATCAGCCCCAGCATTTT
TRBJ2-2	TRBD1	17	TRBV11-2	.	CASSVHRDRGPTGELFF	TGTGCCAGCAGCGTACACCGGGACAGGGGACCGACCGGGGAGCTGTTTTTT
TRBJ2-7	.	13	TRBV5-1	.	CASSLGGTYEQYF	TGCGCCAGCAGCTTGGGCGGGACCTACGAGCAGTACTTC
TRBJ2-1	.	11	TRBV4-3	.	CASSLYNEQFF	TGCGCCAGCAGCCTTTACAATGAGCAGTTCTTC
TRBJ1-1	.	15	TRBV11-2	.	CASSRDRHPNTEAFF	TGTGCCAGCAGCCGCGACAGACACCCGAACACTGAAGCTTTCTTT
TRBJ1-5	.	13	TRBV7-2	few	CASSRDREVSQHF	TGTGCCAGCAGCCGTGACAGAGAGGTATCCCAGCATTTT
TRBJ1-4	.	14	TRBV18	.	CASSPGKLREKLFF	TGTGCCAGCTCACCGGGCAAACTTCGGGAAAAACTGTTTTTT
TRBJ2-7	.	12	TRBV7-2	.	CASRGLSYEQYF	TGTGCCAGCAGGGGACTCTCCTACGAGCAGTACTTC
TRBJ2-5	.	13	TRBV7-2	few	CASSRSIAETQYF	TGTGCCAGCAGTCGAAGTATTGCCGAGACCCAGTACTTC
TRBJ2-7	.	14	TRBV19	once	CASSIVGSSREQYF	TGTGCCAGTAGTATCGTTGGGTCCTCCCGCGAGCAGTACTTC
TRBJ1-1	TRBD1	13	TRBV7-2	.	CASSPGQAPEAFF	TGTGCCAGCAGCCCGGGACAGGCCCCTGAAGCTTTCTTT